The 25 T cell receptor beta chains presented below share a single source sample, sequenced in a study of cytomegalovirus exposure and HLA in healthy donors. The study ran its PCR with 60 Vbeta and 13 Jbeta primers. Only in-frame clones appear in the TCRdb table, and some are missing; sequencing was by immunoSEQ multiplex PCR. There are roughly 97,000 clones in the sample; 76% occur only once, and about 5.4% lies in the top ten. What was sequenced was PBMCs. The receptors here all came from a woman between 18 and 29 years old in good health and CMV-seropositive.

DNA for the CDR3: TGTGCCAGCAGCGTAGTACTAGCGGGGGACAATGAGCAGTTCTTC. Translating it yields CASSVVLAGDNEQFF. The chain carries TRBV9 and TRBJ2-1, with TRBD2 matching 11 bases. V trimming: 0 bases; J trimming: 5 bases; junction bases outside the gene matches: 1. Looked up from germline, CDR1 is SGDLS and CDR2 is YYNGEE. The CDR3 spans 15 residues.

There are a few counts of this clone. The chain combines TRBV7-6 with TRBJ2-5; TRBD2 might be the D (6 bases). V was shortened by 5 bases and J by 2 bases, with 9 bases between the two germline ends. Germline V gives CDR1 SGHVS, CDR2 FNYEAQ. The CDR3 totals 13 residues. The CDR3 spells CASSAGLQETQYF. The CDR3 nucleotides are TGTGCCAGCAGCGCCGGACTACAAGAGACCCAGTACTTC.

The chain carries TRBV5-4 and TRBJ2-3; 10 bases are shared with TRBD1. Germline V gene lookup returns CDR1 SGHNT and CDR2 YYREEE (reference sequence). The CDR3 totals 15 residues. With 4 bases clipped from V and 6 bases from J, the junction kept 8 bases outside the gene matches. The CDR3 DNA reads TGTGCCAGCAGCATACCCGGGACAGGGGCCGATACGCAGTATTTT. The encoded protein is CASSIPGTGADTQYF. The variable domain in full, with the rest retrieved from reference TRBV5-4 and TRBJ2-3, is ETGVTQSPTHLIKTRGQQVTLRCSSQSGHNTVSWYQQALGQGPQFIFQYYREEENGRGNFPPRFSGLQFPNYSSELNVNALELDDSALYLCASSIPGTGADTQYFGPGTRLTVL.

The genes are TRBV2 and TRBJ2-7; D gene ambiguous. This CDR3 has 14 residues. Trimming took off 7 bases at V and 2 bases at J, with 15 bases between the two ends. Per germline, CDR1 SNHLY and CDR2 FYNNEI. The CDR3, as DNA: TGTGCCAGCAAGGCGGAAGACGGCGCCTACGAGCAGTACTTC. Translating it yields CASKAEDGAYEQYF.

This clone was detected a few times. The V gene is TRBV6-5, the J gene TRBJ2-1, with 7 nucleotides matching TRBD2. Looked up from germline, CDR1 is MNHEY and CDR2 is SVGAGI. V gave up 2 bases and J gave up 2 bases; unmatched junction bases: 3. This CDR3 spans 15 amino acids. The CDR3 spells CASSYGAGAYNEQFF. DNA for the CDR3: TGTGCCAGCAGTTACGGGGCGGGAGCCTACAATGAGCAGTTCTTC.

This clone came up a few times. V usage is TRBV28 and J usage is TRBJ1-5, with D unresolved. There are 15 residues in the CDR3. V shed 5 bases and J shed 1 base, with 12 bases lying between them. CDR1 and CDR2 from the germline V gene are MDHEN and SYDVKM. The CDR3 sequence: CASSPTGISNQPQHF. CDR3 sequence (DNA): TGTGCCAGCAGTCCAACGGGAATCAGCAATCAGCCCCAGCATTTT.

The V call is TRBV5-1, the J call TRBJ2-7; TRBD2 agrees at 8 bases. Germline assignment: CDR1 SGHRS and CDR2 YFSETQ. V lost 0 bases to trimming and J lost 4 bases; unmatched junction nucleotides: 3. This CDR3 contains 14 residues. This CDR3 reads CASSLVPGGYEQYF. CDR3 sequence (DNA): TGCGCCAGCAGCTTGGTGCCGGGAGGGTACGAGCAGTACTTC.

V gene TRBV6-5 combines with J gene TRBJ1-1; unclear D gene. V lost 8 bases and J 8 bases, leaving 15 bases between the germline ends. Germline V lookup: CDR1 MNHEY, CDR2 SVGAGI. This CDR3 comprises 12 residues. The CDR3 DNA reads TGTGCCAGCCGATCACATGGTCCGGAAGCTTTCTTT. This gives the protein CASRSHGPEAFF.

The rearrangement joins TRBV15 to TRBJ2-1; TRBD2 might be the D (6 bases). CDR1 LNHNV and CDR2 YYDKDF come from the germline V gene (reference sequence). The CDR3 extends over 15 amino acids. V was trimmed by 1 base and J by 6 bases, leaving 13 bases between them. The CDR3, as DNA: TGTGCCACCAGCAGAGCCCGTGATAGCGGCAATGAGCAGTTCTTC. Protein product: CATSRARDSGNEQFF.

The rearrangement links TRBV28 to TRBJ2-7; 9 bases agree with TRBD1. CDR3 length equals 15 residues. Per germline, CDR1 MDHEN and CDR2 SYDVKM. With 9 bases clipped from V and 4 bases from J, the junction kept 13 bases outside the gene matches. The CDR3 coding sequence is TGTGCCAGGACTCGCACGGGACAGGGATCTTACGAGCAGTACTTC. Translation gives CARTRTGQGSYEQYF.

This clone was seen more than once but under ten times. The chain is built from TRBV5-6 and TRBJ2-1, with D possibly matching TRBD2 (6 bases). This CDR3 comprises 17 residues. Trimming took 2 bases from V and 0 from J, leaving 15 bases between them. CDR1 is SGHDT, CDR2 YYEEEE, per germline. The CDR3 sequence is CASSFGMGLSSYNEQFF. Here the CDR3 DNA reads TGTGCCAGCAGCTTTGGGATGGGACTTAGCTCCTACAATGAGCAGTTCTTC.

CDR3: CASNPDRLGNQPQHF. CDR3 coding DNA: TGTGCCAGCAACCCGGACAGACTTGGCAATCAGCCCCAGCATTTT. This chain uses TRBV28 with TRBJ1-5; perhaps TRBD1 as D (6 bases). Germline V gene sequence: CDR1 MDHEN, CDR2 SYDVKM. The V gene lost 7 bases and the J gene lost 2 bases, with 15 bases spanning the gap. CDR3 length equals 15 residues.

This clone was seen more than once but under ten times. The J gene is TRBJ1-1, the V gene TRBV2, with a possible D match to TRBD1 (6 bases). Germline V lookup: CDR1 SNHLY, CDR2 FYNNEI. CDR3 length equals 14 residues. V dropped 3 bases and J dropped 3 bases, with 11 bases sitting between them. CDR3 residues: CASSEPDRYTEAFF. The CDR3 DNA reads TGTGCCAGCAGTGAGCCAGACAGGTACACTGAAGCTTTCTTT.

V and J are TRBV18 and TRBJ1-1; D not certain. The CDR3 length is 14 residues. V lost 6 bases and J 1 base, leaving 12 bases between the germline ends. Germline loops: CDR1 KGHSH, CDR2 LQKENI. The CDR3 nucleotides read TGTGCCAGCTCCCCCGAACTCAAGAACACTGAAGCTTTCTTT. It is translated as CASSPELKNTEAFF.

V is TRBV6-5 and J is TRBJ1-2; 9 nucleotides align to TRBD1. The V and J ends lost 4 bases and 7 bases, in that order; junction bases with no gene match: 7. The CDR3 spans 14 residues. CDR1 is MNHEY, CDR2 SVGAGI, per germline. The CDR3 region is CASSFLGTGSGYTF. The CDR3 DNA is TGTGCCAGCAGTTTCCTCGGGACAGGGAGTGGCTACACCTTC.

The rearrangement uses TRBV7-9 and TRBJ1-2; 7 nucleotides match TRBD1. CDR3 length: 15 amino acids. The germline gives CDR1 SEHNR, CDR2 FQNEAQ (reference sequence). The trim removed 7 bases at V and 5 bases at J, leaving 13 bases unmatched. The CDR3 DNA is TGTGCCAGCACCCCACTGGGGCAGGGGGAATATGGCTACACCTTC. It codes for CASTPLGQGEYGYTF.

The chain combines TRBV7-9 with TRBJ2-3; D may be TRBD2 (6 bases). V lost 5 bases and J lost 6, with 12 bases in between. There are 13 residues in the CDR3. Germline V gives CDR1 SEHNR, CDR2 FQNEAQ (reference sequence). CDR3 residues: CASSLDGSDTQYF. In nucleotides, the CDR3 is TGTGCCAGCAGCCTTGACGGGAGTGATACGCAGTATTTT.

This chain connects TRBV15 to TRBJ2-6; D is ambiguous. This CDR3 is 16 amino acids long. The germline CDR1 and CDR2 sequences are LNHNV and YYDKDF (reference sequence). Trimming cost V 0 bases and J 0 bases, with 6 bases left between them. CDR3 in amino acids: CATSRDASSGANVLTF. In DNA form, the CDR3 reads TGTGCCACCAGCAGAGATGCGAGCTCTGGGGCCAACGTCCTGACTTTC.

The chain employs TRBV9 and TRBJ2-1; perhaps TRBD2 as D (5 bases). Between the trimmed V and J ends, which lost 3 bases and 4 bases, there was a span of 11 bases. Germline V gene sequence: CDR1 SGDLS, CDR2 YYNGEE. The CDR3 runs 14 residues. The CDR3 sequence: CASSETGYYNEQFF. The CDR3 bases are TGTGCCAGCAGCGAAACGGGGTATTACAATGAGCAGTTCTTC.

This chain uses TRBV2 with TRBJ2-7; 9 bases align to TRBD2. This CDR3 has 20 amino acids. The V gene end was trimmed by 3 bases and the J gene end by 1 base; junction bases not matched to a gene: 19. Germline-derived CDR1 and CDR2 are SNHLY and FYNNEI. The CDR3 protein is CASSDLAASGKWASSYEQYF. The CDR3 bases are TGTGCCAGCAGTGATTTAGCTGCTAGCGGGAAATGGGCCTCGTCCTACGAGCAGTACTTC.

CDR3 bases: TGTGCCAGCAGTATTCTAGTCACCTCGGATACGCAGTATTTT. Translation: CASSILVTSDTQYF. This rearrangement joins TRBV2 to TRBJ2-3; D gene unclear. V was trimmed by 5 bases and J by 6 bases, leaving 15 bases between them. Germline V gene lookup returns CDR1 SNHLY and CDR2 FYNNEI. The CDR3 totals 14 residues. The full variable domain, in which reference TRBV2 and TRBJ2-3 provide the parts outside the CDR3, is EPEVTQTPSHQVTQMGQEVILRCVPISNHLYFYWYRQILGQKVEFLVSFYNNEISEKSEIFDDQFSVERPDGSNFTLKIRSTKLEDSAMYFCASSILVTSDTQYFGPGTRLTVL.

The CDR3 region has the DNA TGTGCCAGCAGGGGACAGGGGGCAAGTGGCAGCAACACTGAAGCTTTCTTT. Protein: CASRGQGASGSNTEAFF. The rearrangement uses TRBV27 and TRBJ1-1, with 12 bases identical to TRBD1. The CDR3 is made up of 17 amino acids. The trim removed 6 bases at V and 2 bases at J, leaving 10 bases unmatched. Germline CDR1 is MNHEY and CDR2 is SMNVEV (reference sequence).

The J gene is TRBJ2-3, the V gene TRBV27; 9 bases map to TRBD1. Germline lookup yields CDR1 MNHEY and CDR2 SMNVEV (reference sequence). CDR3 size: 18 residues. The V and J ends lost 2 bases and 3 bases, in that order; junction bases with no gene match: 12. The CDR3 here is CASSLNLMGTGLTDTQYF. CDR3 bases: TGTGCCAGCAGTTTAAATCTGATGGGGACAGGGTTAACAGATACGCAGTATTTT.

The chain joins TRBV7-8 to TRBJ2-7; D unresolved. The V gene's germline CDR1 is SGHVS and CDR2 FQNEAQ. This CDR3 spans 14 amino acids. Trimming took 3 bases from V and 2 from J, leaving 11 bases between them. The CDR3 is CASSFYFSAYEQYF. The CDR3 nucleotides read TGTGCCAGCAGCTTTTACTTTTCGGCCTACGAGCAGTACTTC.

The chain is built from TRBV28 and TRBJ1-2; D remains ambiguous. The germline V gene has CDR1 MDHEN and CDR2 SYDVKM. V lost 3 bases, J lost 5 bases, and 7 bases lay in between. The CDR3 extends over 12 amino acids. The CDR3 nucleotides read TGTGCCAGCAGTTTTGGCCCTTATGGCTACACCTTC. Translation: CASSFGPYGYTF.